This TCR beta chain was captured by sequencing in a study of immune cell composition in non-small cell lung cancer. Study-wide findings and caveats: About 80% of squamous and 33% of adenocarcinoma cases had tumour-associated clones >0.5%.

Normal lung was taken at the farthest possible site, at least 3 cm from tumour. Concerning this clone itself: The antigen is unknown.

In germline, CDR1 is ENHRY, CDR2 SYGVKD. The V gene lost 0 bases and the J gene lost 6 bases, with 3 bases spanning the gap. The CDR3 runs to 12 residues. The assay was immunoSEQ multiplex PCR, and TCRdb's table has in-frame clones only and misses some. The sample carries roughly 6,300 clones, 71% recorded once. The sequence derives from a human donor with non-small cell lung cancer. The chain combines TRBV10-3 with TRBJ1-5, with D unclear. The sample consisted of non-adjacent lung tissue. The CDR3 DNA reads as TGTGCCATCAGTGAGTCTAGTCAGCCCCAGCATTTT. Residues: CAISESSQPQHF.